This passage covers 17 T cell receptor beta chains from one sample sequenced in a study of cytomegalovirus exposure and HLA in healthy donors. The PCR had 60 Vbeta and 13 Jbeta primers. The data were produced by immunoSEQ multiplex PCR, yet TCRdb's version contains in-frame clones alone and is incomplete. The sample yields 100,000 or so clones, about 80% seen once. The sample was PBMCs. All receptors derive from a female donor in good health and CMV-seropositive.

A few counts support this clone. CDR3 coding DNA: TGTGCCAGCAGCTTAGGGCAGGGTCCCTTGGAGCAGTACTTC. This codes for CASSLGQGPLEQYF. V usage is TRBV11-2 and J usage is TRBJ2-7, with D perhaps matching TRBD1 (5 bases). V shed 1 base and J shed 7 bases, with 14 bases lying between them. CDR1 is SGHAT and CDR2 is FQNNGV in the germline V gene. The CDR3 has 14 residues. The whole variable domain, filled in from reference TRBV11-2 and TRBJ2-7, reads EAGVAQSPRYKIIEKRQSVAFWCNPISGHATLYWYQQILGQGPKLLIQFQNNGVVDDSQLPKDRFSAERLKGVDSTLKIQPAKLEDSAVYLCASSLGQGPLEQYFGPGTRLTVT.

The chain is built from TRBV25-1 and TRBJ2-3; 8 positions agree with TRBD1. The germline V gene has CDR1 MGHDK and CDR2 SYGVNS. Germline trimming cut 8 bases from V and 5 bases from J; bases unmatched to any gene: 15. The CDR3 is 16 residues long. CDR3 nucleotide sequence: TGTGCCAGCGGGGCAGGGGGCGCCGGTGCAGGAGATACGCAGTATTTT. Residues: CASGAGGAGAGDTQYF. Variable domain in full (rest from reference TRBV25-1 and TRBJ2-3): EADIYQTPRYLVIGTGKKITLECSQTMGHDKMYWYQQDPGMELHLIHYSYGVNSTEKGDLSSESTVSRIRTEHFPLTLESARPSHTSQYLCASGAGGAGAGDTQYFGPGTRLTVL.

This chain uses TRBV5-1 with TRBJ2-5, with TRBD1 matching over 9 bases. The V segment lost 0 bases and the J segment 5 bases; nucleotides outside the gene matches: 8. Germline CDR1 reads SGHRS; CDR2 reads YFSETQ. This CDR3 contains 16 residues. CDR3 DNA: TGCGCCAGCAGCTTGGGATCGGGACAGGGCTTCGAGACCCAGTACTTC. Its protein product is CASSLGSGQGFETQYF.

The genes are TRBV2 and TRBJ2-7; no reliable D call. There are 15 residues in the CDR3. Trimming pared 6 bases from V and 1 base from J, leaving 16 bases between. Germline loops: CDR1 SNHLY, CDR2 FYNNEI. CDR3 residues: CASSPHPLQSYEQYF. DNA for the CDR3: TGTGCCAGCAGCCCACACCCATTGCAGTCCTACGAGCAGTACTTC.

This rearrangement joins TRBV5-1 to TRBJ1-3, with D perhaps TRBD1 (6 bases). Germline-derived CDR1 and CDR2 are SGHRS and YFSETQ. The CDR3 loop spans 16 amino acids. The V end was cut by 4 bases, the J end by 3 bases, with 17 bases between. The CDR3 sequence: CASSPSRQAVGNTIYF. Written as DNA, the CDR3 is TGCGCCAGCAGCCCTTCCCGACAGGCGGTTGGAAACACCATATATTTT. Filled out from reference TRBV5-1 and TRBJ1-3, the complete variable domain reads KAGVTQTPRYLIKTRGQQVTLSCSPISGHRSVSWYQQTPGQGLQFLFEYFSETQRNKGNFPGRFSGRQFSNSRSEMNVSTLELGDSALYLCASSPSRQAVGNTIYFGEGSWLTVV.

In this sample, this clone turned up a few times. The V call is TRBV19, the J call TRBJ2-7, with D perhaps TRBD2 (6 bases). The CDR3 has 11 residues. Germline CDR1 and CDR2: LNHDA and SQIVND (reference sequence). Trimming removed 8 bases at V and 7 bases at J, with 12 bases between. This chain's CDR3 is CASQTGTEQYF. Here the CDR3 DNA reads TGTGCCAGTCAAACCGGGACTGAGCAGTACTTC.

This clone turned up a few times. The V and J genes are TRBV1 and TRBJ2-2; the table's D gene call, TRBD1, was not cross checked with the DNA. TRBV1 is a recognized pseudogene. This CDR3 has 18 residues. CDR3 in DNA: TGCACCAGCAGCCAACTCGTCGGGACAGGGGGCGCGAACCGGGGAGCTGTTTTT. Translating gives CTSSQLVGTGGANRGAVF.

This chain joins TRBV7-7 and TRBJ2-5; D unresolved. This CDR3 spans 13 amino acids. Looked up from germline, CDR1 is SSHAT and CDR2 is FNYEAQ (reference sequence). The V gene lost 7 bases and the J gene lost 5 bases, with 14 bases spanning the gap. This CDR3 reads CASTSGGSETQYF. CDR3 DNA sequence: TGTGCCAGCACCTCGGGTGGCTCCGAGACCCAGTACTTC. The full variable domain, with the rest looked up from reference TRBV7-7 and TRBJ2-5, is GAGVSQSPRYKVTKRGQDVTLRCDPISSHATLYWYQQALGQGPEFLTYFNYEAQPDKSGLPSDRFSAERPEGSISTLTIQRTEQRDSAMYRCASTSGGSETQYFGPGTRLLVL.

J is TRBJ2-1 and V is TRBV27, with 7 bases lining up with TRBD1. CDR1 is MNHEY, CDR2 SMNVEV, per germline (reference sequence). J gave up 1 base and V 3 bases, and 3 bases lay outside the gene matches. The CDR3 extends over 15 amino acids. CDR3 bases: TGTGCCAGCAGTTTGGACAGGTCTTCCTACAATGAGCAGTTCTTC. Its translation is CASSLDRSSYNEQFF.

Details on this clone: At the DNA level, this CDR3 is encoded by other sequences in the same sample as well. The V and J genes are TRBV5-1 and TRBJ1-1, with a possible D match to TRBD1 (6 bases). V dropped 2 bases and J dropped 4 bases, with 9 bases sitting between them. CDR1 SGHRS and CDR2 YFSETQ come from the germline V gene. The CDR3 runs 13 residues. CDR3 residues: CASSLGGGTEAFF. The CDR3 DNA reads as TGCGCCAGCAGCTTAGGGGGGGGCACTGAAGCTTTCTTT.

The chain employs TRBV2 and TRBJ1-6, with 7 bases matching TRBD1. With 3 bases clipped from V and 0 bases from J, the junction kept 11 bases outside the gene matches. The CDR3 sequence is 19 residues long. Germline loops: CDR1 SNHLY, CDR2 FYNNEI. The CDR3 DNA reads as TGTGCCAGCAGTGAGATTCGACAGGGTTGGAGCTCCTATAATTCACCCCTCCACTTT. Amino acid sequence: CASSEIRQGWSSYNSPLHF.

This chain uses TRBV6-4 with TRBJ1-2, with D possibly TRBD1 on 5 matching bases. The CDR3 is made up of 14 amino acids. Trimming cost V 0 bases and J 2 bases, with 7 bases left between them. Per the germline V gene, CDR1 is MRHNA and CDR2 is SNTAGT. The CDR3 nucleotides are TGTGCCAGCAGTGACTCCGCAGGGAACTATGGCTACACCTTC. Translating it yields CASSDSAGNYGYTF.

The CDR3 DNA reads TGTGCCAGCACGCGGGGGGGCACAGATACGCAGTATTTT. Residues: CASTRGGTDTQYF. The rearrangement links TRBV9 to TRBJ2-3; 8 bases line up with TRBD2. V dropped 6 bases and J dropped 1; count of bases not matched to a gene: 1. This CDR3 spans 13 amino acids. From germline, CDR1 is SGDLS and CDR2 YYNGEE.

The CDR3 is CASREASPNQPQHF. The CDR3, as DNA: TGTGCCAGCCGGGAAGCCAGCCCCAATCAGCCCCAGCATTTT. This chain links TRBV6-5 with TRBJ1-5; the D is unclear. Germline CDR1 reads MNHEY; CDR2 reads SVGAGI. Trimming took off 8 bases at V and 3 bases at J, with 14 bases between the two ends. The CDR3 covers 14 residues.

The chain joins TRBV6-6 to TRBJ1-2; D uncertain. The CDR3 is 14 residues long. V was clipped by 4 bases and J by 1 base, with 10 bases between them. The V gene's germline CDR1 is MNHNY and CDR2 SVGAGI (reference sequence). CDR3 in amino acids: CASSSGILNYGYTF. In DNA, the CDR3 is TGTGCCAGCAGTTCCGGGATCCTTAACTATGGCTACACCTTC.

V and J are TRBV27 and TRBJ2-2; possible D gene TRBD1, 6 bases. Deletions cut 5 bases from V and 2 bases from J, with 9 bases between. CDR3 size: 14 residues. The germline V gene has CDR1 MNHEY and CDR2 SMNVEV (reference sequence). The DNA of the CDR3 is TGTGCCAGCAGTGCCAGGGGCAACACCGGGGAGCTGTTTTTT. This encodes CASSARGNTGELFF.

The J gene is TRBJ2-3, the V gene TRBV9; no definite D call. The V end was cut by 3 bases, the J end by 2 bases, with 16 bases between. This CDR3 contains 16 residues. Germline lookup yields CDR1 SGDLS and CDR2 YYNGEE. CDR3 DNA: TGTGCCAGCAGCGCCCATGGGCAGAGCTACACAGATACGCAGTATTTT. This encodes CASSAHGQSYTDTQYF.